The entry that follows covers one T cell receptor (beta chain) sequence. The sample belongs to a study of type 1 regulatory T cells. Study-level information: T-allo10 is an in vitro-generated, Tr1-enriched CD4 T cell product specific for alloantigen.

TCRdb reprocessed the reads via MiXCR and lists one record per CDR3 protein. Of approximately 97,000 distinct CDR3 sequences listed, 25% to 40% are singletons. Germline V gene lookup returns CDR1 GTSNPN and CDR2 SVGIG (reference sequence). The CDR3 contains 10 residues. Trimming left V 6 bases short and J 6 bases short, with 6 bases between. The rearrangement joins TRBV30 to TRBJ2-1; tentatively, D is TRBD1 (5 bases). The TCR originated in a human donor in good health. Sequenced input: CD4+ T cells, either the whole sample or a sorted fraction (not recorded which). CDR3 amino acids: CACTGNEQFF. The CDR3 nucleotides are TGTGCCTGTACAGGCAATGAGCAGTTCTTC.